The clone carrying this TCR beta chain has a count of ten or more. Antigen unknown. This sample stems from a study of T-cell reconstitution after alpha-beta-depleted transplantation in children. The J segment lost 7 bases and the V segment lost 3 bases, leaving 8 bases of the junction unmatched. The CDR3 covers 13 residues. Germline lookup yields CDR1 DFQATT and CDR2 SNEGSKA (reference sequence). Study results and caveats: Recipient T cells and thymic progenitors that survived were the source of the high TCRbeta diversity seen at day 60 in some patients.

A TCRbeta library incorporating unique molecular identifiers was prepared. TCRdb re-called the PCR reads through MiXCR, storing one row per CDR3 protein. The sample has 140,000 to 150,000 distinct CDR3 sequences, around 10% seen once; the top ten hold over 15%. The receptor was isolated from a female patient between 2 and 10 years old who had a stem cell transplant for congenital amegakaryocytic thrombocytopenia, so the T cells may come from the graft donor. Here the sequenced sample was PBMCs, mostly from graft donor cells, taken 180 days after TCRalphabeta/CD19-depleted stem cell transplant. V gene TRBV20-1 combines with J gene TRBJ2-5, with TRBD1 matching over 7 bases. Here the CDR3 reads CSASPGGFGTQYF. CDR3 bases: TGCAGTGCTAGCCCAGGGGGTTTTGGGACCCAGTACTTC.